This T cell receptor (beta chain) was captured by sequencing in a study of cytotoxic CD8 clonotypes in ibrutinib-treated CLL. Study-wide context: In all, around 10 patients were relapsed/refractory, about 15 were treatment-naive and fewer than 18 were IGHV unmutated. Outcomes included approximately 25 partial and 2 complete responses; after median about 5.5 years, approximately 15 stayed remitted and roughly 12 progressed.

General study findings and limits: Sampling times, which were not matched between the groups, differed between sustained-remission patients and progressing patients.

With respect to this clone: No antigen is known for it.

Produced via immunoSEQ multiplex PCR; TCRdb's table is partial and in-frame only. The data show about 140,000 clones, 80% seen once. This CDR3 spans 15 amino acids. Losses at the gene ends were 6 bases for V and 9 bases for J; bases not matched to a gene: 12. Germline values: CDR1 MNHEY, CDR2 SVGAGI. The TCR was taken from a human donor with chronic lymphocytic leukemia. The source material was PBMCs, sampled after 36 months of ibrutinib treatment. This chain connects TRBV6-5 to TRBJ1-3; 9 bases align to TRBD1. CDR3 DNA sequence: TGTGCCAGCAGATCCACGGGACAGGGTTTTTTCACCATATATTTT. It specifies CASRSTGQGFFTIYF.